The next 31 T cell receptor beta chains were all read from a single sample in a study of cytomegalovirus exposure and HLA in healthy donors. PCR employed 60 Vbeta and 13 Jbeta primers. TCRdb's copy holds only in-frame clones and misses some; the assay was immunoSEQ multiplex PCR. The sample holds some 140,000 clones; 70% to 85% are singletons and the top ten take around 7%. The sample comprised PBMCs. The source is a man aged 35-49 years in good health and CMV-seropositive.

V gene TRBV27 combines with J gene TRBJ1-2; D perhaps matches TRBD1 (5 bases). In germline, CDR1 is MNHEY, CDR2 SMNVEV (reference sequence). This CDR3 contains 13 residues. The V end was cut by 10 bases, the J end by 7 bases, with 19 bases between. The CDR3 DNA reads as TGTGCCACCATGACCCAGGGTTCACCTGGCTACACCTTC. Translated: CATMTQGSPGYTF.

Here the CDR3 DNA reads TGCGCCAGCAGCCAACGGCGGGCCCCGGATGAGCAGTTCTTC. This translates into CASSQRRAPDEQFF. The chain combines TRBV4-1 with TRBJ2-1; tentative D call: TRBD2 (5 bases). Per germline, CDR1 MGHRA and CDR2 YSYEKL. Between the trimmed V and J ends, which lost 2 bases and 8 bases, there was a span of 13 bases. This CDR3 is built from 14 residues.

This clone occurred a few times. The genes are TRBV28 and TRBJ2-7; 8 positions agree with TRBD2. Germline CDR1 and CDR2: MDHEN and SYDVKM. This CDR3 is 13 amino acids long. V lost 7 bases and J lost 7; bases outside the gene matches: 9. As DNA, the CDR3 is TGTGCCAGCATCTTCACTAGCGGCGGAGAGCAGTACTTC. Translating gives CASIFTSGGEQYF.

V gene TRBV4-2 combines with J gene TRBJ2-2; TRBD2 agrees at 7 bases. Trimming cost V 2 bases and J 1 base; bases outside gene matches: 10. Germline values: CDR1 LGHNA, CDR2 YNFKEQ. The length of the CDR3 is 18 residues. The CDR3 DNA sequence: TGTGCCAGCAGCCAATTGGGGTCGCGCGGGAGGAACACCGGGGAGCTGTTTTTT. Translating gives CASSQLGSRGRNTGELFF.

The chain has TRBV28 and TRBJ2-3; 7 bases agree with TRBD1. Germline loops: CDR1 MDHEN, CDR2 SYDVKM. CDR3 size: 16 residues. V lost 5 bases and J lost 4; bases outside the gene matches: 12. CDR3 DNA: TGTGCCAGCAGTCCCCCGGACAGGTTTTTTGCAGATACGCAGTATTTT. Residues: CASSPPDRFFADTQYF.

The chain carries TRBV27 and TRBJ2-3, with TRBD2 matching over 8 bases. Unmatched junction bases numbered 8, after V lost 0 bases and J lost 3 bases. The CDR3 totals 17 residues. Per germline, CDR1 MNHEY and CDR2 SMNVEV (reference sequence). CDR3 nucleotide sequence: TGTGCCAGCAGTTTATCGCCCGGACTAGCCCTAACAGATACGCAGTATTTT. Amino acids: CASSLSPGLALTDTQYF.

The chain couples TRBV10-1 to TRBJ2-2, with TRBD2 matching over 7 bases. This CDR3 has 14 amino acids. Germline trimming cut 5 bases from V and 4 bases from J; bases unmatched to any gene: 4. Germline V CDR1 and CDR2: WNHNN, SYGVQD (reference sequence). CDR3 coding DNA: TGCGCCAGCAGTCCCCCGGGGGGCACCGGGGAGCTGTTTTTT. Amino acid sequence: CASSPPGGTGELFF.

This clone occurred a few times. The chain employs TRBV14 and TRBJ2-1, with 7 bases aligning to TRBD2. The V and J ends lost 2 bases and 1 base, in that order; junction bases with no gene match: 5. The CDR3 sequence is 16 residues long. Germline CDR1 SGHDN, CDR2 FVKESK. The CDR3 DNA reads as TGTGCCAGCAGCCAACTTGCGGGAGTTTCCTACAATGAGCAGTTCTTC. Translating it yields CASSQLAGVSYNEQFF.

This clone came up once. The V gene is TRBV13, the J gene TRBJ2-2; 9 bases are a match to TRBD1. This CDR3 is built from 15 residues. J lost 5 bases, V lost 4 bases, and 5 bases had no gene match. Germline CDR1 is PRHDT and CDR2 is FYEKMQ (reference sequence). This CDR3 is CASSSTGGRTGELFF. In DNA form, the CDR3 reads TGTGCCAGCAGCTCAACAGGGGGCAGGACCGGGGAGCTGTTTTTT. The whole variable domain, filled in from reference TRBV13 and TRBJ2-2, reads AAGVIQSPRHLIKEKRETATLKCYPIPRHDTVYWYQQGPGQDPQFLISFYEKMQSDKGSIPDRFSAQQFSDYHSELNMSSLELGDSALYFCASSSTGGRTGELFFGEGSRLTVL.

The chain combines TRBV10-2 with TRBJ2-7; 8 positions agree with TRBD2. Germline CDR1 is WSHSY and CDR2 is SAAADI. The CDR3 is 14 residues long. Germline trimming cut 8 bases from V and 2 bases from J; bases unmatched to any gene: 8. The CDR3 reads CASGGLAGPYEQYF. The CDR3 DNA reads as TGCGCCAGCGGCGGTCTAGCGGGTCCCTACGAGCAGTACTTC.

This clone was picked up a small number of times. This chain joins TRBV2 and TRBJ1-6; 9 bases are a match to TRBD1. The germline CDR1 and CDR2 sequences are SNHLY and FYNNEI. J gave up 7 bases and V 6 bases, and 7 bases lay outside the gene matches. The CDR3 covers 15 residues. The CDR3 region has the DNA TGTGCCAGCAGCCGAGACAGGGGGAACAATTCACCCCTCCACTTT. It encodes CASSRDRGNNSPLHF.

Regarding this clone: The same CDR3 is also encoded by other DNA sequences in this sample. The chain links TRBV29-1 to TRBJ1-1; D might be TRBD1 (5 bases). V shed 5 bases and J shed 1 base, with 8 bases lying between them. Per germline, CDR1 SQVTM and CDR2 ANQGSEA. The length of the CDR3 is 12 residues. CDR3 sequence reads: CSVYDRNTEAFF. Here the CDR3 DNA reads TGCAGCGTTTATGACAGGAACACTGAAGCTTTCTTT.

In this sample, this clone turned up a few times. The rearrangement joins TRBV11-2 to TRBJ2-7, with TRBD1 matching 9 bases. Germline trimming cut 4 bases from V and 5 bases from J; bases unmatched to any gene: 18. This CDR3 has 18 residues. The germline CDR1 and CDR2 sequences are SGHAT and FQNNGV. The CDR3 reads CASSSLAVRDREWDEQYF. The CDR3 DNA is TGTGCCAGCAGCTCCCTCGCCGTCCGGGACAGGGAATGGGACGAGCAGTACTTC.

The chain recombines TRBV6-1 with TRBJ2-7, with D uncertain. Germline-derived CDR1 and CDR2 are MNHNS and SASEGT. V gave up 0 bases and J gave up 2 bases, with 5 bases separating them. This CDR3 is 13 amino acids long. The CDR3: CASSEAVTYEQYF. In DNA, the CDR3 is TGTGCCAGCAGTGAAGCTGTAACCTACGAGCAGTACTTC.

CDR3 region: CASSLQGGAMGNTIYF. The CDR3 DNA reads TGTGCCAGCAGCTTACAAGGCGGGGCTATGGGAAACACCATATATTTT. The V and J genes are TRBV7-2 and TRBJ1-3, with a tentative D call TRBD1 (5 bases). The length of the CDR3 is 16 residues. Germline V gene sequence: CDR1 SGHTA, CDR2 FQGNSA. The V gene lost 2 bases and the J gene lost 4 bases, with 15 bases spanning the gap.

The table lists this clone with a few counts. The chain couples TRBV6-1 to TRBJ2-3, with 11 positions matching TRBD2. Germline CDR1 reads MNHNS; CDR2 reads SASEGT. The CDR3 spans 17 residues. The V segment lost 4 bases and the J segment 2 bases; nucleotides outside the gene matches: 8. In DNA, the CDR3 is TGTGCCAGCAGTGGGATGCTACTAGCGGGGGACACAGATACGCAGTATTTT. Translation gives CASSGMLLAGDTDTQYF.

The CDR3 sequence: CASSLRLTDTQYF. CDR3 coding DNA: TGTGCCAGCAGCTTAAGACTCACAGATACGCAGTATTTT. The chain links TRBV7-6 to TRBJ2-3; D unresolved. This CDR3 has 13 amino acids. The ends were cut back, 2 bases at V and 2 bases at J, with 5 bases in the middle. CDR1 and CDR2 (germline): SGHVS, FNYEAQ.

This clone appeared once. In DNA form, the CDR3 reads TGCGCCAGCAACCGGGAGAATGGTTATTCCGGGGAGCTGTTTTTT. This encodes CASNRENGYSGELFF. This chain joins TRBV5-1 and TRBJ2-2, with D possibly being TRBD2 (6 bases). Trimming shortened V by 6 bases and J by 6 bases, and 18 bases separated the two germline ends. This CDR3 spans 15 amino acids. Germline values: CDR1 SGHRS, CDR2 YFSETQ.

The chain has TRBV6-5 and TRBJ1-4; 7 bases are shared with TRBD1. Germline loops: CDR1 MNHEY, CDR2 SVGAGI. CDR3 size: 14 residues. Trimming cost V 6 bases and J 4 bases; bases outside gene matches: 5. CDR3 region: CASSTGVGNEKLFF. For the CDR3, the DNA is TGTGCCAGCAGCACAGGGGTCGGTAATGAAAAACTGTTTTTT.

The J gene is TRBJ2-7, the V gene TRBV11-2; D perhaps matches TRBD1 (7 bases). Trimming left V 6 bases short and J 3 bases short, with 12 bases between. Germline CDR1 and CDR2: SGHAT and FQNNGV. CDR3 size: 13 residues. The CDR3 bases are TGTGCCAGCAGGGCGGGACAGAACTACGAGCAGTACTTC. It is translated as CASRAGQNYEQYF.

The CDR3 here is CASRATGMDTEAFF. Here the CDR3 DNA reads TGTGCCAGCAGAGCCACAGGGATGGACACTGAAGCTTTCTTT. The rearrangement uses TRBV28 and TRBJ1-1; tentatively, D is TRBD1 (6 bases). This CDR3 comprises 14 residues. Germline loops: CDR1 MDHEN, CDR2 SYDVKM. Trimming cost V 6 bases and J 3 bases, with 14 bases left between them.

The J gene is TRBJ2-5, the V gene TRBV19, with 7 nucleotides matching TRBD1. This CDR3 spans 15 amino acids. Per germline, CDR1 LNHDA and CDR2 SQIVND (reference sequence). The V and J ends lost 2 bases and 4 bases, in that order; junction bases with no gene match: 7. Written as DNA, the CDR3 is TGTGCCAGTAGTATACAGGGGGTAGATGGAGAGACCCAGTACTTC. Translated: CASSIQGVDGETQYF.

The chain links TRBV6-5 to TRBJ1-2; 8 bases fit TRBD1. The CDR3 spans 14 residues. Per the germline V gene, CDR1 is MNHEY and CDR2 is SVGAGI. V lost 6 bases and J lost 3; bases outside the gene matches: 6. CDR3 amino acids: CASRAGGYHYGYTF. CDR3 nucleotides: TGTGCCAGCAGGGCAGGGGGCTATCACTATGGCTACACCTTC.

The V and J genes are TRBV25-1 and TRBJ1-4; D call uncertain. Germline lookup yields CDR1 MGHDK and CDR2 SYGVNS. Trimming removed 4 bases from V and 3 bases from J, with 12 bases in between. This CDR3 region has 15 residues. CDR3 amino acids: CASSGGSRANEKLFF. The CDR3 DNA is TGTGCCAGCAGTGGAGGATCCCGGGCTAATGAAAAACTGTTTTTT.

The chain joins TRBV6-1 to TRBJ2-7; the D gene is possibly TRBD2 (6 bases). The germline gives CDR1 MNHNS, CDR2 SASEGT. The CDR3 covers 13 residues. Trimming took off 8 bases at V and 0 bases at J, with 11 bases between the two ends. CDR3 loop: CASQGLSSYEQYF. The CDR3, as DNA: TGTGCCAGCCAGGGACTGAGCTCCTACGAGCAGTACTTC.

V and J are TRBV11-2 and TRBJ2-5; TRBD2 matches 15 bases. Trimming cost V 6 bases and J 4 bases; bases outside gene matches: 3. Germline-derived CDR1 and CDR2 are SGHAT and FQNNGV. This CDR3 is built from 15 residues. The CDR3 spells CASRGGLAGGETQYF. The CDR3 DNA is TGTGCCAGCAGAGGGGGACTAGCGGGAGGAGAGACCCAGTACTTC.

The genes are TRBV4-1 and TRBJ1-2; 7 bases align to TRBD1. V dropped 4 bases and J dropped 8; count of bases not matched to a gene: 16. Germline V gene lookup returns CDR1 MGHRA and CDR2 YSYEKL. The CDR3 length is 16 residues. CDR3 loop: CASSLTEGTDLWGYTF. The CDR3 nucleotides are TGCGCCAGCAGCCTGACCGAAGGGACAGACCTTTGGGGCTACACCTTC.

This sequence joins TRBV5-4 and TRBJ1-1; possibly TRBD1 for D (5 bases). Germline CDR1 and CDR2: SGHNT and YYREEE (reference sequence). The CDR3 length is 15 residues. V lost 4 bases, J lost 4 bases, and 17 bases lay in between. The CDR3 nucleotides are TGTGCCAGCAGCCCCATCCGGGGGAGAGGCACTGAAGCTTTCTTT. Translating gives CASSPIRGRGTEAFF.

This clone occurred once. The gene calls are TRBV6-6 and TRBJ1-6; possible D gene TRBD1, 6 bases. CDR3 length: 15 amino acids. Germline V lookup: CDR1 MNHNY, CDR2 SVGAGI (reference sequence). The V and J ends lost 2 bases and 1 base respectively, with 6 bases between them. CDR3 region: CASSYDRSYNSPLHF. CDR3 bases: TGTGCCAGCAGTTACGACAGGTCCTATAATTCACCCCTCCACTTT.

The gene calls are TRBV13 and TRBJ2-5; the match to TRBD2 covers 7 bases. The CDR3 is 13 amino acids. From germline, CDR1 is PRHDT and CDR2 FYEKMQ (reference sequence). The V segment lost 8 bases and the J segment 3 bases; nucleotides outside the gene matches: 6. DNA of the CDR3: TGTGCCAGCCAGGAGCTAGCGGAAGAGACCCAGTACTTC. It specifies CASQELAEETQYF.

This clone was observed a single time. This chain links TRBV11-3 with TRBJ2-1, with TRBD2 matching 11 bases. In germline, CDR1 is SGHNT, CDR2 YENEEA. CDR3 length: 16 amino acids. With V trimmed by 0 bases and J by 3 bases, 1 base remained unmatched. CDR3 sequence (DNA): TGTGCCAGCAGCTTAGATCTAGCGGGAGGCTACAATGAGCAGTTCTTC. Translating gives CASSLDLAGGYNEQFF.